These 5 T cell receptor beta chains were all obtained from the same sample, sequenced in a study of blood T cell repertoires in COVID-19. The method was immunoSEQ multiplex PCR; TCRdb's version includes in-frame clones alone and lacks a portion of them. The sample contains fewer than 400,000 clones, roughly 90% of which appear only once. Sequencing used PBMCs or T cells enriched from blood (not recorded which). Receptors originate from a woman aged 25 to 39 who had been exposed to COVID-19.

As regards this clone: This may be a read error, as it is one base from a much larger clone. The chain recombines TRBV7-3 with TRBJ2-7; 9 bases are a match to TRBD1. CDR1 is SGHTA and CDR2 is FQGTGA in the germline V gene. This CDR3 region has 15 residues. After removal of 5 bases from V and 0 bases from J, the junction contained 5 bases not matched to a gene. In nucleotides, the CDR3 is TGTGCCAGCAGCGGAGGACAGGGGAGCTCCTACGAGCAGTACTTC. As protein: CASSGGQGSSYEQYF.

V is TRBV19 and J is TRBJ1-5, with 8 bases matching TRBD1. CDR3 length: 17 amino acids. Losses at the gene ends were 3 bases for V and 0 bases for J; bases not matched to a gene: 7. The V gene's germline CDR1 is LNHDA and CDR2 SQIVND (reference sequence). CDR3 bases: TGTGCCAGTAGTATCACCGGGACAGGACTTAGCAATCAGCCCCAGCATTTT. Translation gives CASSITGTGLSNQPQHF.

V is TRBV19 and J is TRBJ1-5; D unresolved. The V end was cut by 7 bases, the J end by 0 bases, with 7 bases between. CDR1 and CDR2 from the germline V gene are LNHDA and SQIVND (reference sequence). This CDR3 has 13 amino acids. The CDR3 bases are TGTGCCAGTACCCAGTATAGCAATCAGCCCCAGCATTTT. It codes for CASTQYSNQPQHF.

The table lists this clone with a count of one. V is TRBV23-1 and J is TRBJ2-7; a weak D match, TRBD1 (5 bases). TRBV23-1 is an open reading frame, and its role is uncertain. This CDR3 comprises 17 residues. V lost 2 bases and J 1 base, leaving 18 bases between the germline ends. CDR3 nucleotides: TGCGCCAGCAGTCAAATAGGTAGGGCAGGGTCATCCTACGAGCAGTACTTC. This gives the protein CASSQIGRAGSSYEQYF.

The chain couples TRBV5-8 to TRBJ2-5; the match to TRBD2 covers 15 bases. There are 17 residues in the CDR3. After removal of 2 bases from V and 2 bases from J, the junction contained 4 bases not matched to a gene. Germline V lookup: CDR1 SGHTS, CDR2 YDEGEE. The CDR3 DNA sequence: TGTGCCAGCAGCTTCGGACTAGCGGGGGGGTCGCAAGAGACCCAGTACTTC. As protein: CASSFGLAGGSQETQYF.